The clone carrying this T cell receptor beta chain has only a few counts. What it binds is unknown. The data stem from a study of identical twins' blood T cells. Whole-study results and caveats: Twin similarity might stem from environmental factors, not only genetics.

V was cut by 4 bases and J by 8 bases, with 12 bases left in between. Germline-derived CDR1 and CDR2 are MNHEY and SVGEGT. The CDR3 extends over 13 amino acids. TCR cDNA libraries were made from RNA using a previously described, modified protocol. Both ends of each TCR cDNA library bore sample-specific barcodes. How the authors handled the data: Clonotypes per individual ranged from about 95,000 to nearly 550,000. One entry per CDR3 protein, called by TCRdb with MiXCR from the 5' RACE reads. The V and J calls were not made by the authors but by TCRdb's processing. The data show hundreds of thousands of distinct CDR3 sequences, with 25% to 35% seen just once and 5.5% to 7% held by the top ten.

Sequencing was performed on PBMCs. V usage is TRBV6-2 or TRBV6-3 and J usage is TRBJ1-3; D uncertain. The clonotype comes from a woman aged 18 to 50 in good health. The CDR3 DNA is TGTGCCAGCAGTTTTCTTGATGAGGACACCATATATTTT. This sequence encodes CASSFLDEDTIYF.